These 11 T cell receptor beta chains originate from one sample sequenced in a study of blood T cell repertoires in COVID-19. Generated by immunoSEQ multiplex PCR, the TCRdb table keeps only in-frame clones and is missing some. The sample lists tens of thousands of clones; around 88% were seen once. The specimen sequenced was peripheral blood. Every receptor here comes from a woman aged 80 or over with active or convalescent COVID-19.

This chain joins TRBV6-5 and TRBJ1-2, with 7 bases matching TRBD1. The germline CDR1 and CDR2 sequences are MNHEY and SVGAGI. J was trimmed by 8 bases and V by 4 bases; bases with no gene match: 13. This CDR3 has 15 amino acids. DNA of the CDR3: TGTGCCAGCAGTTCCCCGGGTAGGACGGGACAGGGCTACACCTTC. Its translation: CASSSPGRTGQGYTF.

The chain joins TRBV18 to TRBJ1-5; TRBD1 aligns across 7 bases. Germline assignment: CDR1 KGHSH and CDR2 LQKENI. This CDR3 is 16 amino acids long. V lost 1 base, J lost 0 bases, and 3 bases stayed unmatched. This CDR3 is CASSPQGANSNQPQHF. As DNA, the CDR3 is TGTGCCAGCTCACCACAGGGGGCAAATAGCAATCAGCCCCAGCATTTT.

CDR3 DNA sequence: TGTGCCAGCAGCCAGACAGGGTACACTGAAGCTTTCTTT. Its translation: CASSQTGYTEAFF. The chain joins TRBV7-9 to TRBJ1-1, with TRBD1 matching 7 bases. CDR3 length equals 13 residues. The V segment lost 5 bases and the J segment 3 bases; nucleotides outside the gene matches: 3. Germline V lookup: CDR1 SEHNR, CDR2 FQNEAQ (reference sequence).

Here the CDR3 DNA reads TGTGCTAGTGCGCTCCGGGGGGTTTACAATGAGCAGTTCTTC. This gives the protein CASALRGVYNEQFF. The chain carries TRBV12-5 and TRBJ2-1, with 7 bases identical to TRBD2. Germline V CDR1 and CDR2: LGHNT, FRNRAP. The CDR3 sequence is 14 residues long. Germline trimming cut 7 bases from V and 4 bases from J; bases unmatched to any gene: 7.

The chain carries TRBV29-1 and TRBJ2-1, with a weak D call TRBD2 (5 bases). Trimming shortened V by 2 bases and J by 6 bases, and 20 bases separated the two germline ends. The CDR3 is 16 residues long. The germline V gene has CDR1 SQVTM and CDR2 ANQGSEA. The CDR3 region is CSVESSSPRKANEQFF. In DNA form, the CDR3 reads TGCAGCGTTGAAAGTTCTAGCCCTAGAAAGGCCAATGAGCAGTTCTTC.

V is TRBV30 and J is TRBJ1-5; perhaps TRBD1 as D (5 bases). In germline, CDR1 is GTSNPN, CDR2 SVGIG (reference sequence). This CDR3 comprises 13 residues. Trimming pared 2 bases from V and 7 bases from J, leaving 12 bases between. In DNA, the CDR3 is TGTGCCTGGAGTTCTGGGCCAGGGCAGCCCCAGCATTTT. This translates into CAWSSGPGQPQHF.

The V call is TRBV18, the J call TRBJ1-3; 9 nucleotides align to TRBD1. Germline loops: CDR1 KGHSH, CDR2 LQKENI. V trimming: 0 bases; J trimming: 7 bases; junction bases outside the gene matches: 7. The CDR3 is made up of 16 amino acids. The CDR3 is CASSPPGDRERNTIYF. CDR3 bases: TGTGCCAGCTCACCACCAGGGGACAGGGAAAGGAACACCATATATTTT.

CDR3 bases: TGTGCCAGCAGTGGGCCAGGAAGGCGAATCGACGAGCAGTTCTTC. Protein: CASSGPGRRIDEQFF. The chain combines TRBV7-3 with TRBJ2-1; D is unclear. V was pared by 6 bases and J by 10 bases, with 22 bases between. The CDR3 length is 15 residues. Germline V CDR1 and CDR2: SGHTA, FQGTGA.

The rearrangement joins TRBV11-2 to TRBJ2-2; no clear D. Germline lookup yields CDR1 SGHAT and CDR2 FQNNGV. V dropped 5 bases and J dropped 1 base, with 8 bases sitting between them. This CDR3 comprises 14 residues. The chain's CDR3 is CASSRGRNTGELFF. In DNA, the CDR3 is TGTGCCAGCAGCCGTGGGCGGAACACCGGGGAGCTGTTTTTT.

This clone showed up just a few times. This CDR3 reads CASSQDLSGGGNQPQHF. The CDR3 nucleotides read TGCGCCAGCAGCCAAGATCTCTCCGGGGGTGGCAATCAGCCCCAGCATTTT. The V and J genes are TRBV4-1 and TRBJ1-5, with D possibly matching TRBD1 (5 bases). CDR1 is MGHRA, CDR2 YSYEKL, per germline. The CDR3 is 17 amino acids. Trimming removed 0 bases from V and 2 bases from J, with 14 bases in between.

The CDR3 nucleotides read TGTGCCAGCAGCTTGGACAGATCGACAGATACGCAGTATTTT. It specifies CASSLDRSTDTQYF. The chain links TRBV5-8 to TRBJ2-3; D is ambiguous. The CDR3 runs 14 residues. V shed 0 bases and J shed 3 bases, with 8 bases lying between them. Germline values: CDR1 SGHTS, CDR2 YDEGEE.